This T cell receptor (beta chain) was documented in a study of T-cell memory formation after mild COVID-19. This clonotype was detected a few times. Antigen specificity is unknown. The germline CDR1 and CDR2 sequences are SGDLS and YYNGEE. The CDR3 contains 18 residues. Losses at the gene ends were 5 bases for V and 2 bases for J; bases not matched to a gene: 15. TCRdb reanalysed the 5' RACE reads using MiXCR and keeps one entry per CDR3 protein. The sample records 75,000 to 90,000 distinct CDR3 sequences, roughly 14% being singletons. Study results and caveats: Day 15 to 85 contracting clones showed balanced CD4/CD8; later expanders leaned CD4+.

The TCR was taken from an adult woman who had mild COVID-19 (a few samples of this study predate the infection). Cell type and time point are not known. This chain uses TRBV9 with TRBJ2-3; 9 positions match TRBD1. Specimen: PBMCs or a T cell subset sorted from them (not recorded which). CDR3 sequence reads: CASRKSGTGLRFTDTQYF. In DNA form, the CDR3 reads TGTGCCAGCAGGAAATCCGGGACAGGGTTACGGTTCACAGATACGCAGTATTTT.